The next 26 T cell receptor beta chains were all read from a single sample in a study of cytomegalovirus exposure and HLA in healthy donors. A multiplex PCR was run with 60 Vbeta primers and 13 Jbeta primers. The method was immunoSEQ multiplex PCR; TCRdb's version includes in-frame clones alone and lacks a portion of them. The sample includes 150,000 to 200,000 clones, 85% of them seen just once. The sample comprised PBMCs. Every receptor here comes from a woman aged 45-65 years in good health and CMV-seronegative.

This chain links TRBV19 with TRBJ1-1, with D uncertain. V shed 5 bases and J shed 7 bases, with 17 bases lying between them. CDR1 LNHDA and CDR2 SQIVND come from the germline V gene (reference sequence). The CDR3 totals 14 residues. CDR3 in DNA: TGTGCCAGTAGTGCTGCGGGCCTGGGGAGTGAAGCTTTCTTT. Translating it yields CASSAAGLGSEAFF.

The genes are TRBV9 and TRBJ1-3; D unresolved. The CDR3 loop spans 15 amino acids. Looked up from germline, CDR1 is SGDLS and CDR2 is YYNGEE. Trimming shortened V by 4 bases and J by 0 bases, and 11 bases separated the two germline ends. CDR3 nucleotide sequence: TGTGCCAGCAGCTCGCCGGGAGTCTCTGGAAACACCATATATTTT. Its translation is CASSSPGVSGNTIYF.

V and J are TRBV7-8 and TRBJ1-1; TRBD1 agrees at 7 bases. The germline V gene has CDR1 SGHVS and CDR2 FQNEAQ. J lost 7 bases, V lost 3 bases, and 2 bases had no gene match. The CDR3 covers 12 residues. Here the CDR3 DNA reads TGTGCCAGCAGCTTCGGGGACAGTGAAGCTTTCTTT. It translates to CASSFGDSEAFF.

CDR3: CASSLSITNYEQYF. The CDR3 nucleotides are TGTGCCAGCAGCTTAAGTATAACAAACTACGAGCAGTACTTC. The chain recombines TRBV11-2 with TRBJ2-7; no clear D. V was cut by 2 bases and J by 3 bases, with 11 bases left in between. This CDR3 contains 14 residues. The V gene's germline CDR1 is SGHAT and CDR2 FQNNGV.

This rearrangement joins TRBV27 to TRBJ2-1; the match to TRBD1 covers 7 bases. The germline CDR1 and CDR2 sequences are MNHEY and SMNVEV (reference sequence). V trimming: 1 base; J trimming: 4 bases; junction bases outside the gene matches: 19. This CDR3 region has 20 residues. The CDR3 here is CASSLLSVQGMGMLYNEQFF. Written as DNA, the CDR3 is TGTGCCAGCAGTTTATTGAGCGTACAGGGGATGGGGATGCTTTACAATGAGCAGTTCTTC.

The J gene is TRBJ2-7, the V gene TRBV19; 7 nucleotides line up with TRBD1. The CDR3 spans 14 residues. Germline assignment: CDR1 LNHDA and CDR2 SQIVND (reference sequence). V lost 5 bases, J lost 0 bases, and 4 bases stayed unmatched. The CDR3 sequence is CASSPRQGSYEQYF. The CDR3, as DNA: TGTGCCAGTAGTCCCCGACAGGGCTCCTACGAGCAGTACTTC.

The chain recombines TRBV15 with TRBJ1-4; 10 nucleotides agree with TRBD1. Trimming cost V 2 bases and J 7 bases; bases outside gene matches: 4. The germline CDR1 and CDR2 sequences are LNHNV and YYDKDF (reference sequence). The CDR3 has 15 amino acids. In nucleotides, the CDR3 is TGTGCCACCAGCAGAATTGGGACAGGGGCTGAAAAACTGTTTTTT. The encoded protein is CATSRIGTGAEKLFF.

The chain uses TRBV6-1 and TRBJ1-2; TRBD1 is a possible D gene (6 bases). The CDR3 loop spans 14 amino acids. V dropped 6 bases and J dropped 6 bases, with 17 bases sitting between them. The V gene's germline CDR1 is MNHNS and CDR2 SASEGT. The CDR3 DNA is TGTGCCAGCAGGGGTCAGGGGCGACGAGATGGCTACACCTTC. Translating gives CASRGQGRRDGYTF.

The chain joins TRBV28 to TRBJ1-1, with a tentative D call TRBD1 (5 bases). V dropped 3 bases and J dropped 1 base, with 6 bases sitting between them. This CDR3 contains 13 residues. Germline V CDR1 and CDR2: MDHEN, SYDVKM. The CDR3 is CASSFRGNTEAFF. The CDR3, as DNA: TGTGCCAGCAGTTTTAGGGGGAACACTGAAGCTTTCTTT.

This chain links TRBV7-8 with TRBJ2-6; tentative D call: TRBD1 (5 bases). CDR3 length equals 17 residues. V was clipped by 5 bases and J by 2 bases, with 16 bases between them. CDR1 and CDR2 (germline): SGHVS, FQNEAQ. The CDR3 loop is CASSTRNPGPGANVLTF. The DNA of the CDR3 is TGTGCCAGCAGCACCAGGAACCCAGGGCCTGGGGCCAACGTCCTGACTTTC.

This chain links TRBV19 with TRBJ2-1; the match to TRBD1 covers 9 bases. The CDR3 loop spans 14 amino acids. With 5 bases clipped from V and 5 bases from J, the junction kept 4 bases outside the gene matches. The germline V gene has CDR1 LNHDA and CDR2 SQIVND (reference sequence). CDR3 sequence: CASSLGTGNNEQFF. The DNA of the CDR3 is TGTGCCAGTAGTCTCGGGACAGGGAACAATGAGCAGTTCTTC. The entire variable domain, with the rest obtained from reference TRBV19 and TRBJ2-1, is as follows: DGGITQSPKYLFRKEGQNVTLSCEQNLNHDAMYWYRQDPGQGLRLIYYSQIVNDFQKGDIAEGYSVSREKKESFPLTVTSAQKNPTAFYLCASSLGTGNNEQFFGPGTRLTVL.

CDR3 nucleotide sequence: TGTGCCAGCAGCTTAGGGGACAGGTACAATGAGCAGTTCTTC. Protein product: CASSLGDRYNEQFF. The chain joins TRBV7-6 to TRBJ2-1; 8 nucleotides align to TRBD1. CDR3 length: 14 amino acids. In germline, CDR1 is SGHVS, CDR2 FNYEAQ. With V trimmed by 1 base and J by 4 bases, 0 bases remained unmatched.

V is TRBV5-4 and J is TRBJ2-7; 11 bases are a match to TRBD1. The junction had 8 bases not matched to a gene; V was cut back by 4 bases and J by 2 bases. In germline, CDR1 is SGHNT, CDR2 YYREEE (reference sequence). This CDR3 region has 16 residues. CDR3 sequence reads: CASSHTSGQGAYEQYF. In nucleotides, the CDR3 is TGTGCCAGCAGCCACACCTCGGGACAGGGGGCCTACGAGCAGTACTTC.

This clone was counted a single time. The chain joins TRBV6-1 to TRBJ1-3; D perhaps matches TRBD1 (6 bases). This CDR3 comprises 16 residues. The germline gives CDR1 MNHNS, CDR2 SASEGT. Between the trimmed V and J ends, which lost 0 bases and 1 base, there was a span of 10 bases. The CDR3 region has the DNA TGTGCCAGCAGTGAAGCTCAGGGGACGTCTGGAAACACCATATATTTT. Protein product: CASSEAQGTSGNTIYF.

Points on this clone: Within the sample, other DNA sequences also encode this same CDR3. V usage is TRBV27 and J usage is TRBJ2-1; weak D call: TRBD2 (6 bases). The CDR3 consists of 14 residues. Germline-derived CDR1 and CDR2 are MNHEY and SMNVEV (reference sequence). Trimming shortened V by 0 bases and J by 4 bases, and 7 bases separated the two germline ends. This CDR3 is CASSLSGTYNEQFF. The CDR3 DNA follows: TGTGCCAGCAGTTTATCTGGGACTTACAATGAGCAGTTCTTC.

The chain uses TRBV27 and TRBJ2-3; D ambiguous. The CDR3 sequence is 15 residues long. CDR1 is MNHEY and CDR2 is SMNVEV in the germline V gene (reference sequence). V was pared by 8 bases and J by 1 base, with 16 bases between. CDR3 bases: TGTGCCAGCTCCCCTCTAGACCCCCGCACAGATACGCAGTATTTT. As protein: CASSPLDPRTDTQYF.

This clone has more than one count but fewer than ten. This CDR3 is also generated by other DNA sequences in the sample. The genes are TRBV7-2 and TRBJ2-2; D remains ambiguous. Germline V gene lookup returns CDR1 SGHTA and CDR2 FQGNSA. This CDR3 is 12 amino acids long. The germline V and J ends were trimmed by 5 bases and 1 base, with 2 bases remaining between them. The CDR3: CASSLNTGELFF. CDR3 in DNA: TGTGCCAGCAGCCTGAACACCGGGGAGCTGTTTTTT.

This rearrangement joins TRBV19 to TRBJ1-2, with TRBD1 identical over 9 bases. The CDR3 has 16 residues. V shed 5 bases, J shed 1 base, and the junction held 8 bases outside the gene matches. Germline assignment: CDR1 LNHDA and CDR2 SQIVND (reference sequence). The CDR3 protein is CASSFVRTGDNYGYTF. The CDR3 nucleotides are TGTGCCAGTAGTTTCGTTAGGACAGGGGATAACTATGGCTACACCTTC.

The chain recombines TRBV19 with TRBJ2-4; 12 positions agree with TRBD2. Trimming took 6 bases from V and 1 from J; bases not matched to a gene: 10. The CDR3 runs to 18 residues. The germline CDR1 and CDR2 sequences are LNHDA and SQIVND (reference sequence). The CDR3 bases are TGTGCCAGTAGGCTAGCGGGAGGGCTAAATCCCGCCAAAAACATTCAGTACTTC. Translating gives CASRLAGGLNPAKNIQYF.

The chain carries TRBV28 and TRBJ2-3, with 7 positions matching TRBD2. CDR1 MDHEN and CDR2 SYDVKM come from the germline V gene. V shed 5 bases, J shed 1 base, and the junction held 3 bases outside the gene matches. CDR3 length: 14 amino acids. The DNA of the CDR3 is TGTGCCAGCAGTCCGGGGGGTCGCACAGATACGCAGTATTTT. This translates into CASSPGGRTDTQYF.

The chain recombines TRBV5-1 with TRBJ1-1; D is unresolved. CDR1 is SGHRS, CDR2 YFSETQ, per germline. CDR3 length: 13 residues. V dropped 1 base and J dropped 2 bases, with 6 bases sitting between them. The CDR3 loop reads CASSLTTNTEAFF. The CDR3, as DNA: TGCGCCAGCAGCTTGACAACAAACACTGAAGCTTTCTTT.

V is TRBV27 and J is TRBJ1-1; D not certain. The CDR3 is made up of 11 amino acids. Per germline, CDR1 MNHEY and CDR2 SMNVEV (reference sequence). V gave up 8 bases and J gave up 5 bases, with 9 bases separating them. CDR3 coding DNA: TGTGCCAGCCGGAGTCGGACTGAAGCTTTCTTT. Translated, it gives CASRSRTEAFF.

This sequence joins TRBV28 and TRBJ2-5; a possible D gene is TRBD1 (6 bases). CDR1 is MDHEN, CDR2 SYDVKM, per germline. V was clipped by 0 bases and J by 5 bases, with 7 bases between them. The CDR3 spans 13 residues. CDR3 protein: CASSLWGAETQYF. The CDR3 DNA follows: TGTGCCAGCAGTTTATGGGGGGCCGAGACCCAGTACTTC.

With respect to this clone: An end of the junction does not agree with germline; a read error may underlie this. The CDR3 DNA reads as TGTTCCAGCAGCTTAGAGGGGGCCGAGGGGCTCAACTATGGCTACACCTTC. Translation: CSSSLEGAEGLNYGYTF. The chain combines TRBV7-9 with TRBJ1-2, with 7 nucleotides matching TRBD1. Germline loops: CDR1 SEHNR, CDR2 FQNEAQ (reference sequence). The length of the CDR3 is 17 residues.

This chain connects TRBV6-1 to TRBJ2-1; D uncertain. The CDR3 length is 14 residues. Germline lookup yields CDR1 MNHNS and CDR2 SASEGT. Trimming pared 2 bases from V and 8 bases from J, leaving 13 bases between. CDR3 protein: CASSELVIRYEQFF. The CDR3, as DNA: TGTGCCAGCAGTGAACTAGTGATTCGCTATGAGCAGTTCTTC.

The rearrangement joins TRBV2 to TRBJ1-5; D gene uncertain. Deletions cut 3 bases from V and 0 bases from J, with 3 bases between. Germline CDR1 SNHLY, CDR2 FYNNEI. This CDR3 has 13 amino acids. CDR3 protein: CASSDISNQPQHF. The CDR3 DNA reads as TGTGCCAGCAGTGACATTAGCAATCAGCCCCAGCATTTT.